This TCR beta chain was sequenced for a study of T cell changes during pregnancy in multiple sclerosis. This CDR3 spans 14 amino acids. With 3 bases clipped from V and 6 bases from J, the junction kept 8 bases outside the gene matches. Germline-derived CDR1 and CDR2 are LGHNA and YNFKEQ. TCRdb keeps only in-frame clones here, not all; method: immunoSEQ multiplex PCR. The sample lists about 48,000 clones, roughly 92% seen once, with roughly 0.99% in the top ten. The V call is TRBV4-2, the J call TRBJ2-7; TRBD1 matches 7 bases. The TCR originated in a female donor in good health, enrolled as a control in a pregnancy study. The specimen was CD4+ T cells from peripheral blood mononuclear cells, collected in the second trimester of pregnancy. This chain's CDR3 is CASSQTGLFGEQYF. The CDR3 DNA sequence: TGTGCCAGCAGCCAGACAGGGTTATTTGGCGAGCAGTACTTC.